Below, 2 T cell receptor beta chains from the same sample are listed, as sequenced in a study of T cell changes during pregnancy in multiple sclerosis (dated by TCRdb to the late 2010s). To prepare the library, the immunoSEQ multiplex PCR assay was applied. As stored in TCRdb, this immuneACCESS dataset retains in-frame rearrangements with V and J assigned. A fraction of the clones does not appear; measured against another copy, unresolved V genes explain less than half of the discrepancy, and the remainder lacks a known reason. The sample table shows about 44,000 clones, and roughly 96% are seen once. Of the sample, under 0.9% falls within the top ten clones. The specimen comprised peripheral blood, sampled in the second trimester of pregnancy. The receptors come from a female donor with multiple sclerosis, enrolled in a pregnancy study.

The chain is built from TRBV6-6 and TRBJ2-5, with 7 bases aligning to TRBD1. CDR1 MNHNY and CDR2 SVGAGI come from the germline V gene (reference sequence). The CDR3 sequence is 15 residues long. V lost 7 bases to trimming and J lost 5 bases; unmatched junction nucleotides: 13. The CDR3 sequence is CASTSGQQVWETQYF. The CDR3 region has the DNA TGTGCCAGCACATCGGGACAGCAGGTCTGGGAGACCCAGTACTTC.

V gene TRBV5-1 combines with J gene TRBJ2-3, with 10 nucleotides matching TRBD1. The V and J ends lost 2 bases and 0 bases, in that order; junction bases with no gene match: 9. This CDR3 region has 18 residues. The germline V gene encodes CDR1 SGHRS and CDR2 YFSETQ. The DNA of the CDR3 is TGCGCCAGCAGCTTTGCCCGGGACAGGGGCTATAGCACAGATACGCAGTATTTT. It is translated as CASSFARDRGYSTDTQYF.